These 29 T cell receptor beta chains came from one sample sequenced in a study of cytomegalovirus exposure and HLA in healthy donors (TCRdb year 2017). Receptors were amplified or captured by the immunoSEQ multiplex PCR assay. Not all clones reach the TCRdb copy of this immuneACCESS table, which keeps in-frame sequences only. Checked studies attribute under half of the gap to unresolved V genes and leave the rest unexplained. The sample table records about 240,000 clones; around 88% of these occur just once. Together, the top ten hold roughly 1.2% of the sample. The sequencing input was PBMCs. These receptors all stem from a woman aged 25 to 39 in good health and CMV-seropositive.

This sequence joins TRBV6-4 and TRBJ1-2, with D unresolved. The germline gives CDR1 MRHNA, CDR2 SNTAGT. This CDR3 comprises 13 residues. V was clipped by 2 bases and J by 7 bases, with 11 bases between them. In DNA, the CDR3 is TGTGCCAGCAGTGACCCGGGGTCCGCTGGCTACACCTTC. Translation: CASSDPGSAGYTF.

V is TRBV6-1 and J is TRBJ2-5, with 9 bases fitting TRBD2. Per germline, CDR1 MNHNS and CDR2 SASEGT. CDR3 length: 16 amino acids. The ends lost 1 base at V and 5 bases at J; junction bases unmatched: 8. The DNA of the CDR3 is TGTGCCAGCAGTGAAGTTCCTAGCGGGATAGGTGAGACCCAGTACTTC. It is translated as CASSEVPSGIGETQYF.

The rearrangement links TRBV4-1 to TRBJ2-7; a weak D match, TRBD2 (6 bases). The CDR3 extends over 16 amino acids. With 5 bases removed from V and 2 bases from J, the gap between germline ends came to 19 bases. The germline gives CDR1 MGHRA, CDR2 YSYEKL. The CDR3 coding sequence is TGCGCCAGCAGCTTATCCGGGGCTAGCGTTCCCTACGAGCAGTACTTC. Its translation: CASSLSGASVPYEQYF.

As DNA, the CDR3 is TGTGCCAGTAGTACCGACAGGGGGGGCTATGGCTACACCTTC. This translates into CASSTDRGGYGYTF. This chain joins TRBV19 and TRBJ1-2; 9 bases are a match to TRBD1. The CDR3 has 14 amino acids. J lost 4 bases, V lost 4 bases, and 4 bases had no gene match. Germline V gene lookup returns CDR1 LNHDA and CDR2 SQIVND (reference sequence). Filled out from reference TRBV19 and TRBJ1-2, the complete variable domain reads DGGITQSPKYLFRKEGQNVTLSCEQNLNHDAMYWYRQDPGQGLRLIYYSQIVNDFQKGDIAEGYSVSREKKESFPLTVTSAQKNPTAFYLCASSTDRGGYGYTFGSGTRLTVV.

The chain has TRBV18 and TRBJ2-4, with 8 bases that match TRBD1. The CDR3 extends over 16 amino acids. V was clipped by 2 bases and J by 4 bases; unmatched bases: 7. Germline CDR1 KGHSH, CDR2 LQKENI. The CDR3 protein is CASSPLIGDRKNIQYF. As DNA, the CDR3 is TGTGCCAGCTCACCATTAATCGGGGACAGGAAAAACATTCAGTACTTC.

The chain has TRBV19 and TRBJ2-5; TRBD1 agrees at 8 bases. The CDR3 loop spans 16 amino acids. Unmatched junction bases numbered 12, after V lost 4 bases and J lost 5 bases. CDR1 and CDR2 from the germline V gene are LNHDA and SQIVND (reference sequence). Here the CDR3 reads CASSTLLGTGIETQYF. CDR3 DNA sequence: TGTGCCAGTAGTACGCTACTCGGGACAGGAATCGAGACCCAGTACTTC.

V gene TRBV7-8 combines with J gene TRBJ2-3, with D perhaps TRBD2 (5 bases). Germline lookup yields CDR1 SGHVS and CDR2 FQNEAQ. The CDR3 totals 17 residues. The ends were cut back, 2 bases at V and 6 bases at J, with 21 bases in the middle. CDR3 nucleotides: TGTGCCAGCAGCTTAAGGGATAGCGCAAATAGGTGGGATACGCAGTATTTT. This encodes CASSLRDSANRWDTQYF.

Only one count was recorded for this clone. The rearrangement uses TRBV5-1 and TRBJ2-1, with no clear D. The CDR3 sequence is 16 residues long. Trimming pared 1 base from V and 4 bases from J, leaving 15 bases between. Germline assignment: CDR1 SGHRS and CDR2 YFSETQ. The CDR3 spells CASSLYMSVAYNEQFF. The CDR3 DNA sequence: TGCGCCAGCAGCTTGTATATGAGTGTCGCGTACAATGAGCAGTTCTTC.

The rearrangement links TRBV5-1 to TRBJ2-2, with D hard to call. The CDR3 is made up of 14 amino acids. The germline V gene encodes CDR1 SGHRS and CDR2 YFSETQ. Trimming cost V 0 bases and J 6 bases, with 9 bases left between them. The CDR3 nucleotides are TGCGCCAGCAGCTTGGATGTCAAGCCCGGGGAGCTGTTTTTT. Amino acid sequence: CASSLDVKPGELFF.

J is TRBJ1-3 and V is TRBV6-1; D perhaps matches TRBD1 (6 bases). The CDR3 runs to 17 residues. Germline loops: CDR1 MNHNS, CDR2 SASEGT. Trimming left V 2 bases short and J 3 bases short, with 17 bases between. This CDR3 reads CASSERYKGVGGNTIYF. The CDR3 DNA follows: TGTGCCAGCAGTGAACGCTACAAGGGGGTCGGTGGAAACACCATATATTTT.

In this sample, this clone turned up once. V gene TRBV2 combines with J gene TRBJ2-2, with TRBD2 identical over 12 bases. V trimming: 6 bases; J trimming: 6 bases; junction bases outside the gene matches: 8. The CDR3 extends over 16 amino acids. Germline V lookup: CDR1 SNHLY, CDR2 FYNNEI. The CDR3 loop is CASSNGLAGLAGELFF. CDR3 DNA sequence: TGTGCCAGCAGCAACGGACTAGCGGGACTGGCCGGGGAGCTGTTTTTT.

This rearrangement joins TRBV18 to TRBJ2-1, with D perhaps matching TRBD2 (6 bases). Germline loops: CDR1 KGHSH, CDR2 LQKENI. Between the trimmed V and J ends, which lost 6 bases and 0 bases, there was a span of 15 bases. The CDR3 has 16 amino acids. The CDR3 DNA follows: TGTGCCAGCTCTCCTGACCTGACTAGCTCCTACAATGAGCAGTTCTTC. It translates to CASSPDLTSSYNEQFF.

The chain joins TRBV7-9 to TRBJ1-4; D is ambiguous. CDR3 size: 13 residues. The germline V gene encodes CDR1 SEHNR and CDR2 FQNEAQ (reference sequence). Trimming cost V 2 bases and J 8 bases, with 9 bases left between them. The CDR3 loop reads CASSLRPEEKLFF. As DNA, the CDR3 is TGTGCCAGCAGCTTACGTCCAGAAGAAAAACTGTTTTTT. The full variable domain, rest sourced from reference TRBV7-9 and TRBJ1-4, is DTGVSQNPRHKITKRGQNVTFRCDPISEHNRLYWYRQTLGQGPEFLTYFQNEAQLEKSRLLSDRFSAERPKGSFSTLEIQRTEQGDSAMYLCASSLRPEEKLFFGSGTQLSVL.

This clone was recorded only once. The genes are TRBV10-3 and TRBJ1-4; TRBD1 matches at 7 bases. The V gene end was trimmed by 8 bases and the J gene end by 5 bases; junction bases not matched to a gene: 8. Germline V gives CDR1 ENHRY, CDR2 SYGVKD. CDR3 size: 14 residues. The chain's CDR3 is CAISRQGQNEKLFF. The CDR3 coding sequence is TGTGCCATCTCCCGACAGGGACAGAATGAAAAACTGTTTTTT.

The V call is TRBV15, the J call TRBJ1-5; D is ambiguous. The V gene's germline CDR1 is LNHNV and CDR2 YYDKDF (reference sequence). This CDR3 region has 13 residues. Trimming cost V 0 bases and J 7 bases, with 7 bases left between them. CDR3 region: CATSRESGQPQHF. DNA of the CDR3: TGTGCCACCAGCAGAGAGTCTGGCCAGCCCCAGCATTTT.

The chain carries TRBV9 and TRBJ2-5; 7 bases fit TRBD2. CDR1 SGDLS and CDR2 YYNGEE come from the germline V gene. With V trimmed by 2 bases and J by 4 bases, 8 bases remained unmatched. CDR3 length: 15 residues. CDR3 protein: CASSVGGGPRETQYF. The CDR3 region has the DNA TGTGCCAGCAGCGTTGGGGGAGGGCCCAGAGAGACCCAGTACTTC.

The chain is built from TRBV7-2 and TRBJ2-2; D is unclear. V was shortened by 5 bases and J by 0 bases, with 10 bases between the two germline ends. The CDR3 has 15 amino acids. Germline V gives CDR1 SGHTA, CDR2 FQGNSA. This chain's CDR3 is CASSPSRANTGELFF. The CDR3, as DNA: TGTGCCAGCAGCCCCAGCCGGGCGAACACCGGGGAGCTGTTTTTT. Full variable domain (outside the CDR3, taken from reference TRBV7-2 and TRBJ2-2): GAGVSQSPSNKVTEKGKDVELRCDPISGHTALYWYRQSLGQGLEFLIYFQGNSAPDKSGLPSDRFSAERTGGSVSTLTIQRTQQEDSAVYLCASSPSRANTGELFFGEGSRLTVL.

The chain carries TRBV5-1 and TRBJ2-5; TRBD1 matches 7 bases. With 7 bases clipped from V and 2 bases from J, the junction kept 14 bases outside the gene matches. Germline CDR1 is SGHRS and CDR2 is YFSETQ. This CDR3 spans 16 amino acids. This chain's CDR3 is CASGIRGPPRQETQYF. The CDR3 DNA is TGCGCCAGCGGAATAAGGGGGCCACCAAGACAAGAGACCCAGTACTTC. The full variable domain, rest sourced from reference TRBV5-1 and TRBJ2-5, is KAGVTQTPRYLIKTRGQQVTLSCSPISGHRSVSWYQQTPGQGLQFLFEYFSETQRNKGNFPGRFSGRQFSNSRSEMNVSTLELGDSALYLCASGIRGPPRQETQYFGPGTRLLVL.

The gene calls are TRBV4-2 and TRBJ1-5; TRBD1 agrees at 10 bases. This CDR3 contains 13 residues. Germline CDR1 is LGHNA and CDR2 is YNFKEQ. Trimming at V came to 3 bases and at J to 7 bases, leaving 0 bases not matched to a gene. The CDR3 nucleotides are TGTGCCAGCAGCCAGGACAGGGGGCAGCCCCAGCATTTT. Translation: CASSQDRGQPQHF.

The CDR3 loop reads CASSQYNPGTGELFF. The CDR3, as DNA: TGTGCCAGCAGCCAATACAACCCGGGCACCGGGGAGCTGTTTTTT. The chain carries TRBV5-4 and TRBJ2-2; D is unclear. The germline V gene has CDR1 SGHNT and CDR2 YYREEE (reference sequence). The CDR3 has 15 residues. Trimming pared 4 bases from V and 4 bases from J, leaving 14 bases between.

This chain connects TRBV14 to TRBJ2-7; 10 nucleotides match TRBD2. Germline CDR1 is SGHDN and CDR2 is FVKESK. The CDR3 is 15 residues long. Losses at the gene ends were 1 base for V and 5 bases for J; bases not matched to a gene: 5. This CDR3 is CASSQASSGSHEQYF. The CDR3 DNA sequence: TGTGCCAGCAGCCAAGCCTCTAGCGGGAGCCACGAGCAGTACTTC.

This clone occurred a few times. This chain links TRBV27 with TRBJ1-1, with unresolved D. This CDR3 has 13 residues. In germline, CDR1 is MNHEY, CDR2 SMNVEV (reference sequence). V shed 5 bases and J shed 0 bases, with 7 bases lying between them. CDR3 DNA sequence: TGTGCCAGCAGTCCACAGCTGAACACTGAAGCTTTCTTT. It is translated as CASSPQLNTEAFF.

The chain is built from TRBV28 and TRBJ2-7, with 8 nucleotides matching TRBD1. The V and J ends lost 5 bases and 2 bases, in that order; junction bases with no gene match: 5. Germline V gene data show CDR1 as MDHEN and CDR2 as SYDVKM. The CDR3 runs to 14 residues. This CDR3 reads CASSASTGAYEQYF. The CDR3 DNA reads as TGTGCCAGCAGTGCCTCGACAGGGGCCTACGAGCAGTACTTC.

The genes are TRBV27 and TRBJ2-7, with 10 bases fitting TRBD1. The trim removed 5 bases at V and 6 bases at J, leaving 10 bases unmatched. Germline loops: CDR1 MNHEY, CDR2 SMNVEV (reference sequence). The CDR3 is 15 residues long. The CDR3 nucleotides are TGTGCCAGCAGTCCCCCGGGACAGGGGCAAGGCGAGCAGTACTTC. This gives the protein CASSPPGQGQGEQYF.

In DNA form, the CDR3 reads TGTGCCAGCAGTCCTCAGGGAGGGAGACTCACTGAAGCTTTCTTT. Amino acid sequence: CASSPQGGRLTEAFF. V and J are TRBV27 and TRBJ1-1, with D perhaps TRBD1 (5 bases). This CDR3 has 15 residues. Looked up from germline, CDR1 is MNHEY and CDR2 is SMNVEV (reference sequence). V gave up 5 bases and J gave up 4 bases, with 17 bases separating them.

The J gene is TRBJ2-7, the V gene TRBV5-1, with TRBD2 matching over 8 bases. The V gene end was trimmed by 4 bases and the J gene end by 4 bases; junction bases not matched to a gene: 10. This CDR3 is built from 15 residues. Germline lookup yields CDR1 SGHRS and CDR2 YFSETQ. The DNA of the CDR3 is TGCGCCAGCAGCCCGACTAGCGAGCTCCTTTACGAGCAGTACTTC. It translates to CASSPTSELLYEQYF.

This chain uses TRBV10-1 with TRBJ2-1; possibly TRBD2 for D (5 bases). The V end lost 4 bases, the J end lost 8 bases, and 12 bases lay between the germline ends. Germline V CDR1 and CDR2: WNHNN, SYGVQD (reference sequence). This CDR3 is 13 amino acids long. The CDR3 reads CASSGGVWDEQFF. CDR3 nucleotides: TGCGCCAGCAGTGGGGGAGTGTGGGATGAGCAGTTCTTC.

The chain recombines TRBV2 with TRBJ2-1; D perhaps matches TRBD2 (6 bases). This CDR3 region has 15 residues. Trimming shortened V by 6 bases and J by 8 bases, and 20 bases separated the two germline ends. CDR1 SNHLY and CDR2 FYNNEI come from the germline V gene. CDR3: CASRIVGGKGYEQFF. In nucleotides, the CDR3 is TGTGCCAGCAGAATTGTTGGAGGGAAGGGGTATGAGCAGTTCTTC.

CDR3 in amino acids: CASSQPGQGRREQYF. In nucleotides, the CDR3 is TGCGCCAGCAGCCAGCCGGGACAGGGACGACGGGAGCAGTACTTC. The chain uses TRBV4-1 and TRBJ2-7, with 9 bases identical to TRBD1. Germline V gives CDR1 MGHRA, CDR2 YSYEKL. The CDR3 has 15 residues. The V and J ends lost 3 bases and 7 bases, in that order; junction bases with no gene match: 10.